The rows below give T cell receptor beta chains drawn from one sample of a study of OX40 agonist ivuxolimab in advanced cancers. This table comes from immunoSEQ multiplex PCR, and its TCRdb copy is limited to in-frame clones, with some not included. The table lists about 75,000 clones, around 83% of them singletons. Sequenced material: CD4+ or CD8+ T cells sorted from blood, taken in a trial of the OX40 agonist ivuxolimab. The receptors were sampled from an adult with an advanced solid tumor such as melanoma, head and neck, liver or kidney cancer. Each CDR3 is given with its conserved first and last residue.

cdr3_length j_call v_call cdr3_aa
12 TRBJ1-1 TRBV9 CASDREGTEAFF
16 TRBJ2-6 TRBV30 CAWSVQGITGANVLTF
13 TRBJ2-1 TRBV28 CASSHPGDDEQFF
15 TRBJ1-2 TRBV9 CASSPGGQSFYGYTF
18 TRBJ1-5 TRBV5-5 CASSSRPGGMGSNQPQHF
15 TRBJ2-3 TRBV7-2 CASSLAQGATDTQYF
14 TRBJ1-2 TRBV19 CASSIDQNYGGYTF
19 TRBJ2-2 TRBV18 CASSLLLPGRIPNTGELFF
12 TRBJ2-1 TRBV4-1 CASSQETSRQFF
21 TRBJ1-6 TRBV23-1 CASSQVSRGPLQSSYNSPLHF
12 TRBJ2-2 TRBV18 CASSPNIGELFF
14 TRBJ2-7 TRBV7-9 CASTDSRNSYEQYF
14 TRBJ1-1 TRBV5-1 CASSLAPGSSRLFF
14 TRBJ1-5 TRBV2 CASSAPPGVQPQHF
17 TRBJ1-2 TRBV5-8 CASSLETPGALPYGYTF
12 TRBJ2-3 TRBV6-5 CASRSRQTTQYF
13 TRBJ2-3 TRBV5-4 CASQRQGQDTQYF
14 TRBJ2-5 TRBV6-7 CASSYLGEEETQYF
13 TRBJ1-2 TRBV5-1 CASSPEANYGYTF
12 TRBJ2-5 TRBV4-1 CASSQGGETQYF
12 TRBJ2-7 TRBV6-5 CASSPSSYEQYF
15 TRBJ1-1 TRBV18 CASSSGQIGHGVAFF
16 TRBJ2-1 TRBV28 CASSITSGRTYNEQFF
14 TRBJ2-7 TRBV27 CASSARGLDGEQYF